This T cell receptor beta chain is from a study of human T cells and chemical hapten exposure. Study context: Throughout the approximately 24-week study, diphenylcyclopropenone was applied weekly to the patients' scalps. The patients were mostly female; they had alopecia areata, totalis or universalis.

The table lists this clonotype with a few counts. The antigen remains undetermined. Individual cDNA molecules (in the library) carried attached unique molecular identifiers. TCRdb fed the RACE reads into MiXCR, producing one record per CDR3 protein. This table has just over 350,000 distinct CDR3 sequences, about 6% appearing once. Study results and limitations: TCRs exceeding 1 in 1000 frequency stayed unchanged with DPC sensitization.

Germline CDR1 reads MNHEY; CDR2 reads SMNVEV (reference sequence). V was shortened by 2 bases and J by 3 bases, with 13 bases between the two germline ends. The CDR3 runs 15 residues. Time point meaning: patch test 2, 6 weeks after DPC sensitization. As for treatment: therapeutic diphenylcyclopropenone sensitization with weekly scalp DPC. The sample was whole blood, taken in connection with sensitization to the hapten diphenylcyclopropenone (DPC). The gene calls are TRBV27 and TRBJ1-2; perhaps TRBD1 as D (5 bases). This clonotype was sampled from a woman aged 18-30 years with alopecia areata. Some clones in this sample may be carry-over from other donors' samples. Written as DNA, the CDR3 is TGTGCCAGCAGTTTAAGCTGGGGGAAGGACTATGGCTACACCTTC. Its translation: CASSLSWGKDYGYTF.